Listed below are T cell receptor beta chains from one sample, sequenced in a study of shared clonotypes between healthy human individuals. Profiling relied on immunoSEQ multiplex PCR, and the TCRdb table lists in-frame clones only, not all of them. The table has some 2 million clones, about 95% seen once. The sample taken for sequencing was naive CD8+ T cells sorted from blood. These receptors were taken from a man aged 18 to 35 in good health. The CDR3 runs from the conserved cysteine through the conserved F or W. A D gene is named only where the DNA matches it firmly. For some rows the clone size is stated as once, few or many, or as a class when expanded; others skip it.

J: TRBJ2-7
V: TRBV11-2
size: -
D: TRBD2
length: 14
DNA: TGTGCCAGCAGCCGTAGCGGGAAAATCTACGAGCAGTACTTC
CDR3: CASSRSGKIYEQYF

J: TRBJ2-7
V: TRBV27
size: -
D: TRBD1
length: 14
DNA: TGTGCCAGCAGGCGGACAGGAAATCCGTACGAGCAGTACTTC
CDR3: CASRRTGNPYEQYF

J: TRBJ2-7
V: TRBV30
size: -
D: TRBD2
length: 14
DNA: TGTGCCTCATCGGGACTAGCGGGGTCCTACGAGCAGTACTTC
CDR3: CASSGLAGSYEQYF

J: TRBJ2-7
V: TRBV27
size: -
D: TRBD2
length: 14
DNA: TGTGCCAGCAGTTTATTAGGGGAGGGGTTCGAGCAGTACTTC
CDR3: CASSLLGEGFEQYF

J: TRBJ2-3
V: TRBV29-1
size: -
D: -
length: 18
DNA: TGCAGCGTTGAAGTCCCCTTTGATCCGGGGCCGAGCACAGATACGCAGTATTTT
CDR3: CSVEVPFDPGPSTDTQYF

J: TRBJ1-2
V: TRBV4-1
size: -
D: -
length: 15
DNA: TGCGCCAGCAGCCAAGATGCTTGGGGGGACTATGGCTACACCTTC
CDR3: CASSQDAWGDYGYTF

J: TRBJ2-7
V: TRBV4-1
size: once
D: -
length: 17
DNA: TGCGCCAGCAGCCAAGAGACCACCCCGGGATCCCTCTACGAGCAGTACTTC
CDR3: CASSQETTPGSLYEQYF

J: TRBJ2-1
V: TRBV10-3
size: -
D: -
length: 14
DNA: TGTGCCATCAGTGCGGCAGGGGAGCCCTTGAGCACGTTCTTC
CDR3: CAISAAGEPLSTFF

J: TRBJ2-5
V: TRBV2
size: -
D: -
length: 13
DNA: TGTGCCAGCAGCGGGGACCTCCAAGAGACCCAGTACTTC
CDR3: CASSGDLQETQYF

J: TRBJ1-4
V: TRBV19
size: -
D: -
length: 12
DNA: TGTGCCAGTCGGTTGTCTAATGAAAAACTGTTTTTT
CDR3: CASRLSNEKLFF

J: TRBJ1-1
V: TRBV5-4
size: -
D: -
length: 16
DNA: TGTGCCAGCAGCTCGCTGGGGGGAAGGGAGAACACTGAAGCTTTCTTT
CDR3: CASSSLGGRENTEAFF

J: TRBJ1-2
V: TRBV6-6
size: -
D: TRBD1
length: 14
DNA: TGTGCCACCACCTGGGTGGGGACAGGGGTCGGCTACACCTTC
CDR3: CATTWVGTGVGYTF

J: TRBJ2-7
V: TRBV6-6
size: -
D: TRBD2
length: 13
DNA: TGTGCCAGCAGACCCGGACTAGTTGGCGAGCAGTACTTC
CDR3: CASRPGLVGEQYF

J: TRBJ2-7
V: TRBV18
size: -
D: -
length: 15
DNA: TGTGCCAGCTCACCGAACTATGGGAGCTCCTACGAGCAGTACTTC
CDR3: CASSPNYGSSYEQYF

J: TRBJ2-4
V: TRBV28
size: -
D: -
length: 11
DNA: TGTGCCAGCAGTTTCAGTGACATTCAGTACTTC
CDR3: CASSFSDIQYF

J: TRBJ2-7
V: TRBV15
size: -
D: TRBD1
length: 16
DNA: TGTGCCACCAGCAGAGATAACTGGGACAGCTCCTACGAGCAGTACTTC
CDR3: CATSRDNWDSSYEQYF

J: TRBJ1-6
V: TRBV6-1
size: -
D: TRBD1
length: 14
DNA: TGTGCCAGCAGGGACAGGGGCTCCAATTCACCCCTCCACTTT
CDR3: CASRDRGSNSPLHF

J: TRBJ1-2
V: TRBV29-1
size: -
D: TRBD1
length: 13
DNA: TGCAGCGTAGACGACAGGGCCCGATATGGCTACACCTTC
CDR3: CSVDDRARYGYTF

J: TRBJ1-5
V: TRBV4-1
size: once
D: -
length: 13
DNA: TGCGCCAGCAGCCAGGCCGGAGGACAGCCCCAGCATTTT
CDR3: CASSQAGGQPQHF

J: TRBJ2-4
V: TRBV19
size: once
D: TRBD2
length: 17
DNA: TGTGCCAGTAGTGGAGTCCCGGGACTAGCGGGGGAAAACATTCAGTACTTC
CDR3: CASSGVPGLAGENIQYF

J: TRBJ2-1
V: TRBV5-4
size: -
D: -
length: 16
DNA: TGTGCCAGCAGCTCAACCGGGACGATAAAGGACTATGAGCAGTTCTTC
CDR3: CASSSTGTIKDYEQFF

J: TRBJ2-1
V: TRBV27
size: -
D: -
length: 16
DNA: TGTGCCAGCAGTTTAATGGGGTCGGGGGCGGGCGATGAGCAGTTCTTC
CDR3: CASSLMGSGAGDEQFF

J: TRBJ1-4
V: TRBV27
size: -
D: TRBD1
length: 14
DNA: TGTGCCAGCAGTCCAAACAGGGGGTTGGAAAAACTGTTTTTT
CDR3: CASSPNRGLEKLFF

J: TRBJ2-5
V: TRBV29-1
size: -
D: TRBD2
length: 14
DNA: TGCAGCGTTCAGTTGGAGCGGGAGCAAGAGACCCAGTACTTC
CDR3: CSVQLEREQETQYF

J: TRBJ2-7
V: TRBV29-1
size: -
D: TRBD1
length: 17
DNA: TGCAGCGTTGAAGCCTACCGAGGGACAGGGGTGAACTACGAGCAGTACTTC
CDR3: CSVEAYRGTGVNYEQYF

J: TRBJ2-2
V: TRBV11-3
size: -
D: TRBD2
length: 18
DNA: TGTGCCAGCAGCCAACGACTAGCGGGGGGCCCCAACACCGGGGAGCTGTTTTTT
CDR3: CASSQRLAGGPNTGELFF

J: TRBJ2-1
V: TRBV7-9
size: -
D: TRBD2
length: 15
DNA: TGTGCCAGCAGCCCCGGGACTAGCGGGTACAATGAGCAGTTCTTC
CDR3: CASSPGTSGYNEQFF

J: TRBJ1-6
V: TRBV19
size: -
D: -
length: 12
DNA: TGTGCCAGTAGTATTTCGGGTTCACCCCTCCACTTT
CDR3: CASSISGSPLHF

J: TRBJ2-7
V: TRBV7-8
size: -
D: -
length: 17
DNA: TGTGCCAGCAGCTTAGGTGGAGAGAGCCCCTTCCGCTACGAGCAGTACTTC
CDR3: CASSLGGESPFRYEQYF

J: TRBJ1-6
V: TRBV27
size: -
D: -
length: 14
DNA: TGTGCCAGCAGTTCCCGAGGTCCTGACTCACCCCTCCACTTT
CDR3: CASSSRGPDSPLHF

J: TRBJ2-7
V: TRBV25-1
size: once
D: TRBD2
length: 13
DNA: TGTGCCAGCGCCCCAGCGGGGGCCCCCGAGCAGTACTTC
CDR3: CASAPAGAPEQYF

J: TRBJ1-6
V: TRBV27
size: few
D: -
length: 14
DNA: TGTGCCAGCAAGGTACAGGGTTCTGCTTCACCCCTCCACTTT
CDR3: CASKVQGSASPLHF

J: TRBJ2-7
V: TRBV11-2
size: -
D: TRBD2
length: 12
DNA: TGTGCCAGCAGGGGGGGAGGGGACGAGCAGTACTTC
CDR3: CASRGGGDEQYF

J: TRBJ2-7
V: TRBV11-2
size: -
D: TRBD2
length: 15
DNA: TGTGCCAGCAGCTTAGAAGCGGGGTATGGCTACGAGCAGTACTTC
CDR3: CASSLEAGYGYEQYF

J: TRBJ2-3
V: TRBV7-8
size: -
D: -
length: 16
DNA: TGTGCCAGCAGCTTAGGGACAGCGACGACCACAGATACGCAGTATTTT
CDR3: CASSLGTATTTDTQYF

J: TRBJ2-2
V: TRBV30
size: once
D: -
length: 13
DNA: TGTGCCTGGAACTCCATGGGGCCTGGGGAGCTGTTTTTT
CDR3: CAWNSMGPGELFF

J: TRBJ1-1
V: TRBV7-8
size: -
D: -
length: 12
DNA: TGTGCCAGCAGCTTAGTGCCGGATGAAGCTTTCTTT
CDR3: CASSLVPDEAFF

J: TRBJ2-3
V: TRBV5-1
size: once
D: -
length: 16
DNA: TGCGCCAGCAGCTTGGAATATGGGGGCCGGGCAGATACGCAGTATTTT
CDR3: CASSLEYGGRADTQYF

J: TRBJ2-3
V: TRBV6-5
size: -
D: -
length: 16
DNA: TGTGCCAGCAGTTACGATTCGGCTAGTTCCGTGGATACGCAGTATTTT
CDR3: CASSYDSASSVDTQYF

J: TRBJ1-2
V: TRBV28
size: -
D: TRBD1
length: 13
DNA: TGTGCCAGCAGTTGGGACAGTAACTATGGCTACACCTTC
CDR3: CASSWDSNYGYTF

J: TRBJ1-3
V: TRBV21-1
size: few
D: -
length: 15
DNA: TGTGCCAGCAGTGCACAGGAAACTACTGGAAACACCATATATTTT
CDR3: CASSAQETTGNTIYF

J: TRBJ2-3
V: TRBV28
size: -
D: -
length: 15
DNA: TGTGCCAGCAGTTTGGGGCAGTTTTCTCCAGATACGCAGTATTTT
CDR3: CASSLGQFSPDTQYF

J: TRBJ2-7
V: TRBV11-2
size: -
D: TRBD2
length: 14
DNA: TGTGCCAGCAGCTTGGGGGGAGGGACCTACGAGCAGTACTTC
CDR3: CASSLGGGTYEQYF

J: TRBJ2-7
V: TRBV5-6
size: -
D: TRBD1
length: 16
DNA: TGTGCCAGCAGCTTTTCGTCGGGACAGGGGTTCTACGAGCAGTACTTC
CDR3: CASSFSSGQGFYEQYF

J: TRBJ2-7
V: TRBV7-8
size: -
D: TRBD2
length: 18
DNA: TGTGCCAGCAGCTTAGCACTAGCGGGAGGGGTCCTCTCCTACGAGCAGTACTTC
CDR3: CASSLALAGGVLSYEQYF

J: TRBJ2-4
V: TRBV14
size: once
D: -
length: 16
DNA: TGTGCCAGCAGCTTCACAGGGACGGGGACCAAAAACATTCAGTACTTC
CDR3: CASSFTGTGTKNIQYF

J: TRBJ2-7
V: TRBV10-2
size: once
D: -
length: 14
DNA: TGCGCCAGCGAGGAAGGGGGTTACCCCTACGAGCAGTACTTC
CDR3: CASEEGGYPYEQYF

J: TRBJ1-2
V: TRBV28
size: once
D: -
length: 15
DNA: TGTGCCAGCTGGGGACCGGACATCACTAACTATGGCTACACCTTC
CDR3: CASWGPDITNYGYTF

J: TRBJ1-5
V: TRBV28
size: -
D: -
length: 16
DNA: TGTGCCAGCAGTTTAGTGGACGAACTTAGCAATCAGCCCCAGCATTTT
CDR3: CASSLVDELSNQPQHF

J: TRBJ1-4
V: TRBV7-2
size: -
D: TRBD1
length: 16
DNA: TGTGCCAGCAGCTTAGGAAACAGGGGTACTAATGAAAAACTGTTTTTT
CDR3: CASSLGNRGTNEKLFF

J: TRBJ2-7
V: TRBV18
size: -
D: TRBD1
length: 16
DNA: TGTGCCAGCTCACGCGGGACAGGGGGTTCAATCTACGAGCAGTACTTC
CDR3: CASSRGTGGSIYEQYF

J: TRBJ1-2
V: TRBV27
size: -
D: TRBD1
length: 15
DNA: TGTGCCAGCAGTCTAACCGGGACAGGGAACTATGGCTACACCTTC
CDR3: CASSLTGTGNYGYTF

J: TRBJ1-4
V: TRBV7-9
size: -
D: -
length: 16
DNA: TGTGCCAGCAGCTTAGCCGGGGAAGGGACTAATGAAAAACTGTTTTTT
CDR3: CASSLAGEGTNEKLFF

J: TRBJ2-7
V: TRBV4-3
size: -
D: -
length: 13
DNA: TGCGCCAGCAGCCAAGAAGTACCGTACGAGCAGTACTTC
CDR3: CASSQEVPYEQYF

J: TRBJ2-3
V: TRBV4-3
size: once
D: -
length: 16
DNA: TGCGCCAGCAGCCAAGATCAAAGGTTCCCGGGCGATACGCAGTATTTT
CDR3: CASSQDQRFPGDTQYF

J: TRBJ1-5
V: TRBV27
size: -
D: -
length: 14
DNA: TGTGCCAGCAGTTTGTTGGCAGGAGGGCAGCCCCAGCATTTT
CDR3: CASSLLAGGQPQHF

J: TRBJ1-2
V: TRBV6-1
size: -
D: TRBD1
length: 15
DNA: TGTGCCAGCAGGGAACTAGGGGGCCTCTATTATGGCTACACCTTC
CDR3: CASRELGGLYYGYTF

J: TRBJ2-7
V: TRBV4-3
size: -
D: TRBD2
length: 17
DNA: TGCGCCAGCAGCCAATCCCTAGCGTGGGAGGGCTTCTACGAGCAGTACTTC
CDR3: CASSQSLAWEGFYEQYF

J: TRBJ2-5
V: TRBV27
size: -
D: -
length: 14
DNA: TGTGCCAGCAGTTTGTTTGGCCCACCGGAGACCCAGTACTTC
CDR3: CASSLFGPPETQYF